The 26 T cell receptor beta chains in this list originate from one sample, sequenced in a study of T cell responses to AZD1222 COVID-19 vaccine. Some clones are missing from TCRdb's copy, which holds only in-frame ones; the method was immunoSEQ multiplex PCR. Among more than 85,000 clones, roughly 87% were seen once, and the ten largest hold approximately 5.2%. This specimen consisted of peripheral blood, obtained on day 0 of AZD1222 vaccination. These receptors all stem from an adult in good health.

The chain uses TRBV7-2 and TRBJ2-1; D possibly uses TRBD1 or TRBD2 (5 bases each). This CDR3 spans 12 amino acids. The germline V and J ends were trimmed by 4 bases and 11 bases, with 12 bases remaining between them. Germline V gene sequence: CDR1 SGHTA, CDR2 FQGNSA. In DNA, the CDR3 is TGTGCCAGCAGCTCCCTGGGGGAAAAGCAGTTCTTC. It encodes CASSSLGEKQFF. The full variable domain, with the rest looked up from reference TRBV7-2 and TRBJ2-1, is GAGVSQSPSNKVTEKGKDVELRCDPISGHTALYWYRQSLGQGLEFLIYFQGNSAPDKSGLPSDRFSAERTGGSVSTLTIQRTQQEDSAVYLCASSSLGEKQFFGPGTRLTVL.

V usage is TRBV7-6 and J usage is TRBJ2-7, with D possibly matching TRBD1 (7 bases). V dropped 8 bases and J dropped 3 bases, with 20 bases sitting between them. The CDR3 has 15 amino acids. CDR1 SGHVS and CDR2 FNYEAQ come from the germline V gene. Here the CDR3 reads CASGPPGGRSYEQYF. CDR3 DNA sequence: TGTGCCAGCGGACCTCCAGGGGGGAGAAGCTACGAGCAGTACTTC.

The chain has TRBV28 and TRBJ2-7, with a weak D call TRBD2 (5 bases). Germline values: CDR1 MDHEN, CDR2 SYDVKM. With 2 bases removed from V and 4 bases from J, the gap between germline ends came to 6 bases. The CDR3 runs 12 residues. The CDR3 is CASSLRLYEQYF. The DNA of the CDR3 is TGTGCCAGCAGTTTACGACTATACGAGCAGTACTTC.

V gene TRBV10-2 combines with J gene TRBJ1-1, with D possibly matching TRBD1 (6 bases). CDR1 and CDR2 (germline): WSHSY, SAAADI. The CDR3 runs to 15 residues. Trimming cost V 1 base and J 1 base, with 10 bases left between them. CDR3 sequence (DNA): TGCGCCAGCAGTGAGTTCTACAGGGAGAACACTGAAGCTTTCTTT. Its translation is CASSEFYRENTEAFF.

This chain connects TRBV3-1 (or the pseudogene TRBV3-2) to TRBJ2-3, with TRBD2 matching 12 bases. Germline trimming cut 3 bases from V and 4 bases from J; bases unmatched to any gene: 8. Germline CDR1 is LGHDT and CDR2 is YNNKEL (reference sequence). The CDR3 length is 17 residues. CDR3 loop: CASSHDVLAGGADTQYF. In DNA, the CDR3 is TGTGCCAGCAGCCATGATGTACTAGCGGGAGGCGCAGATACGCAGTATTTT.

This clone came up once. V gene TRBV10-3 combines with J gene TRBJ2-1; D unclear. V lost 2 bases and J 9 bases, leaving 20 bases between the germline ends. CDR3 size: 16 residues. Per germline, CDR1 ENHRY and CDR2 SYGVKD. DNA of the CDR3: TGTGCCATCAGTGAGACGGGCTCGAGCTTACTTATTGAGCAGTTCTTC. Translating it yields CAISETGSSLLIEQFF.

The chain has TRBV27 and TRBJ2-1; D uncertain. The length of the CDR3 is 12 residues. The germline V gene has CDR1 MNHEY and CDR2 SMNVEV (reference sequence). The germline V and J ends were trimmed by 4 bases and 9 bases, with 10 bases remaining between them. This CDR3 is CASSSVVGEQFF. Here the CDR3 DNA reads TGTGCCAGCAGTTCAGTAGTTGGTGAGCAGTTCTTC.

The V gene is TRBV4-1, the J gene TRBJ2-1; TRBD2 matches 7 bases. The germline CDR1 and CDR2 sequences are MGHRA and YSYEKL. CDR3 length equals 17 residues. With 0 bases clipped from V and 7 bases from J, the junction kept 12 bases outside the gene matches. The CDR3 loop reads CASSQESPSGVGNEQFF. The CDR3 DNA follows: TGCGCCAGCAGCCAAGAGTCGCCTAGCGGTGTAGGAAATGAGCAGTTCTTC.

The V and J genes are TRBV4-3 and TRBJ1-5, with D possibly matching TRBD1 (6 bases). This CDR3 contains 15 residues. V shed 0 bases and J shed 7 bases, with 13 bases lying between them. Germline lookup yields CDR1 LGHNA and CDR2 YSLEER. Written as DNA, the CDR3 is TGCGCCAGCAGCCAAGATGGGGGCAGGGGACAGCCCCAGCATTTT. Translated: CASSQDGGRGQPQHF.

The chain recombines TRBV5-4 with TRBJ2-5, with 9 bases that match TRBD1. This CDR3 has 16 amino acids. CDR1 SGHNT and CDR2 YYREEE come from the germline V gene (reference sequence). V lost 3 bases, J lost 5 bases, and 11 bases stayed unmatched. The CDR3 bases are TGTGCCAGCAGCTCGAGAGGGACAGGGTTTTCGGAGACCCAGTACTTC. It is translated as CASSSRGTGFSETQYF.

The sample holds one count of this clone. The chain recombines TRBV28 with TRBJ2-1, with 16 bases aligning to TRBD2. The V gene end was trimmed by 7 bases and the J gene end by 5 bases; junction bases not matched to a gene: 8. The CDR3 is made up of 17 amino acids. In germline, CDR1 is MDHEN, CDR2 SYDVKM. The CDR3 region has the DNA TGTGCCAGCACCACTCAAGGGACTAGCGGGGGGGACAATGAGCAGTTCTTC. Its translation is CASTTQGTSGGDNEQFF.

The V call is TRBV9, the J call TRBJ2-3; tentative D call: TRBD2 (6 bases). The ends were cut back, 4 bases at V and 6 bases at J, with 15 bases in the middle. Germline V lookup: CDR1 SGDLS, CDR2 YYNGEE. CDR3 length equals 14 residues. CDR3 bases: TGTGCCAGCAGCACGCGGGAAGGGTGGGATACGCAGTATTTT. Its translation: CASSTREGWDTQYF.

There are a few counts of this clone. This chain links TRBV7-2 with TRBJ1-4; D remains unclear. The CDR3 length is 14 residues. V was clipped by 5 bases and J by 2 bases, with 9 bases between them. Germline-derived CDR1 and CDR2 are SGHTA and FQGNSA. The chain's CDR3 is CASSPTLTNEKLFF. The CDR3 region has the DNA TGTGCCAGCAGCCCGACTCTGACTAATGAAAAACTGTTTTTT.

The rearrangement uses TRBV6-5 and TRBJ1-2; no clear D gene. Germline V gene data show CDR1 as MNHEY and CDR2 as SVGAGI. The V end lost 0 bases, the J end lost 8 bases, and 13 bases lay between the germline ends. The CDR3 contains 14 residues. Written as DNA, the CDR3 is TGTGCCAGCAGTTACTCGAGTGGGAGGAAAGGCTACACCTTC. This encodes CASSYSSGRKGYTF.

This chain connects TRBV9 to TRBJ1-2, with no clear D. Germline V gives CDR1 SGDLS, CDR2 YYNGEE. The V and J ends lost 0 bases and 2 bases respectively, with 11 bases between them. CDR3 length: 15 amino acids. The CDR3 is CASSVATQLNYGYTF. Written as DNA, the CDR3 is TGTGCCAGCAGCGTAGCTACGCAGCTCAACTATGGCTACACCTTC.

This clone was seen more than once but under ten times. The chain recombines TRBV19 with TRBJ2-1, with 7 bases identical to TRBD1. The CDR3 is made up of 14 amino acids. Germline V lookup: CDR1 LNHDA, CDR2 SQIVND (reference sequence). V shed 11 bases, J shed 1 base, and the junction held 8 bases outside the gene matches. This CDR3 reads CAVSRDSSYNEQFF. CDR3 nucleotide sequence: TGTGCCGTTTCCCGGGACAGTTCCTACAATGAGCAGTTCTTC.

The chain couples TRBV4-2 to TRBJ2-3; D might be TRBD1 (6 bases). Between the trimmed V and J ends, which lost 5 bases and 1 base, there was a span of 16 bases. The germline V gene has CDR1 LGHNA and CDR2 YNFKEQ. The CDR3 contains 16 residues. The CDR3 nucleotides are TGTGCCAGCAGCAGGGGAACGACAGGAGGCACAGATACGCAGTATTTT. Protein: CASSRGTTGGTDTQYF.

The gene calls are TRBV27 and TRBJ1-2, with D uncertain. Trimming cost V 11 bases and J 3 bases, with 10 bases left between them. Germline CDR1 MNHEY, CDR2 SMNVEV (reference sequence). This CDR3 contains 11 residues. The DNA for the CDR3 is TGTGCCCACGGGTTTGACTATGGCTACACCTTC. Translation: CAHGFDYGYTF.

The rearrangement joins TRBV28 to TRBJ2-2; 8 bases map to TRBD2. Germline-derived CDR1 and CDR2 are MDHEN and SYDVKM. The CDR3 is 16 residues long. The trim removed 6 bases at V and 6 bases at J, leaving 12 bases unmatched. The CDR3 bases are TGTGCCAGCAGGCCCCGTGGGCGGGGGGATTCCGGGGAGCTGTTTTTT. Translated, it gives CASRPRGRGDSGELFF.

The rearrangement links TRBV3-1 (or the pseudogene TRBV3-2) to TRBJ1-2; D is undetermined. Trimming took 1 base from V and 6 from J, leaving 12 bases between them. From germline, CDR1 is LGHDT and CDR2 YNNKEL (reference sequence). CDR3 length: 14 residues. The CDR3 is CASSQVSRLHGYTF. CDR3 sequence (DNA): TGTGCCAGCAGCCAAGTATCTAGGCTCCATGGCTACACCTTC.

The chain uses TRBV6-2 or TRBV6-3 and TRBJ2-7; D uncertain. V was pared by 5 bases and J by 8 bases, with 16 bases between. The CDR3 loop spans 13 amino acids. Germline V gene sequence: CDR1 MNHEY, CDR2 SVGEGT. The CDR3 bases are TGTGCCAGCAGTGATGAATTGAGAGGTCAGCAGTACTTC. Residues: CASSDELRGQQYF.

The V gene is TRBV4-3, the J gene TRBJ2-1; D call uncertain. Trimming removed 0 bases from V and 3 bases from J, with 9 bases in between. Germline CDR1 and CDR2: LGHNA and YSLEER. The CDR3 has 15 residues. The CDR3 loop is CASSQDSIGYNEQFF. CDR3 DNA: TGCGCCAGCAGCCAAGACAGCATAGGCTACAATGAGCAGTTCTTC.

This chain joins TRBV29-1 and TRBJ2-3, with 7 nucleotides matching TRBD1. CDR1 and CDR2 (germline): SQVTM, ANQGSEA. CDR3 size: 13 residues. With 7 bases clipped from V and 3 bases from J, the junction kept 7 bases outside the gene matches. CDR3 residues: CSADRDRTDTQYF. The CDR3 DNA follows: TGCAGCGCCGACAGGGATAGAACAGATACGCAGTATTTT.

V usage is TRBV7-9 and J usage is TRBJ1-2; no clear D. This CDR3 spans 13 amino acids. Looked up from germline, CDR1 is SEHNR and CDR2 is FQNEAQ (reference sequence). V was cut by 0 bases and J by 8 bases, with 10 bases left in between. The CDR3 DNA reads TGTGCCAGCAGCTTAGCGCGGGCAGGCGGCTACACCTTC. Its translation is CASSLARAGGYTF.

On this clone itself: Its ends do not fully match the called genes, so a read error is possible. The chain joins TRBV5-8 to TRBJ1-5; a weak D match, TRBD1 (5 bases). The CDR3 consists of 16 residues. Germline values: CDR1 SGHTS, CDR2 YDEGEE. The CDR3 loop reads CANSLWGGVFNQPQHF. The CDR3 coding sequence is TGTGCCAACAGCTTATGGGGGGGTGTTTTCAATCAGCCCCAGCATTTT.

The chain combines TRBV5-1 with TRBJ2-2, with D maybe TRBD2 (6 bases). V lost 5 bases and J 7 bases, leaving 12 bases between the germline ends. Germline loops: CDR1 SGHRS, CDR2 YFSETQ. This CDR3 comprises 13 residues. The CDR3 region has the DNA TGCGCCAGCAGTTTTAGCGGAGGCGGGGAGCTGTTTTTT. Its protein product is CASSFSGGGELFF.